This TCR beta chain was identified during a study of technical replicates of blood from four donors. This table comes from immunoSEQ multiplex PCR, and its TCRdb copy is limited to in-frame clones, with some not included. The sample yields 13,000 or so clones, approximately 95% seen once. CDR1 and CDR2 from the germline V gene are SGDLS and YYNGEE. Trimming cost V 3 bases and J 3 bases; bases outside gene matches: 7. CDR3 length: 16 residues. The chain carries TRBV9 and TRBJ1-1, with 11 bases fitting TRBD1. Sample: PBMCs. This sequence originates from a human donor in good health. As DNA, the CDR3 is TGTGCCAGCAGCGATGAGGACAGGGGGCCTCACACTGAAGCTTTCTTT. It is translated as CASSDEDRGPHTEAFF.